The clone carrying this TCR beta chain is judged hyperexpanded. The data are from a study of CD4+ T cells in melanoma. Trimming took 1 base from V and 2 from J, leaving 8 bases between them. This CDR3 comprises 14 residues. Germline CDR1 reads MGHDK; CDR2 reads SYGVNS. Assay: immunoSEQ multiplex PCR; the TCRdb copy retains only in-frame clones and omits some. The sample records about 190 clones, roughly 76% being singletons. Sample: cells sorted by PD-1 expression. This receptor was obtained from a human donor with melanoma. V gene TRBV25-1 combines with J gene TRBJ1-2, with no clear D. The CDR3 nucleotides read TGTGCCAGCAGTGAATTCGGCAGCAACTATGGCTACACCTTC. Translated: CASSEFGSNYGYTF.